This TCR beta chain was captured by sequencing in a study of T cell repertoires in cytomegalovirus infection. Background on the study: Recently described HLA-C-restricted plus well-studied HLA-B-restricted CMV epitopes were used. Indicated by public TCR beta signatures were CMV infection and matching HLA type. Findings and limits, study-wide: HLA-C-restricted TCR beta clonotypes specific for CMV led the ex vivo response. Accumulated public TCR beta family frequency recognized individuals carrying CMV together with the relevant HLA.

MiXCR, applied by TCRdb to the reads, yields one record per CDR3 protein. The sample yields 250,000 to 300,000 distinct CDR3 sequences, under 25% seen once. Concerning this clonotype itself: Its antigen is as yet unknown.

This specimen was cultured PBMCs, taken from culture after CMV antigen stimulation. The receptor comes from a human donor in good health (CMV status not recorded). Some clones in this sample may be carry-over from other donors' samples.

The CDR3 here is CASSPQEALNTGELFF. The DNA of the CDR3 is TGTGCCAGCTCACCACAGGAGGCCCTCAACACCGGGGAGCTGTTTTTT. V gene TRBV18 combines with J gene TRBJ2-2; D perhaps matches TRBD2 (5 bases). Per germline, CDR1 KGHSH and CDR2 LQKENI. This CDR3 is built from 16 residues. V lost 1 base and J lost 2, with 11 bases in between.